These 13 T cell receptor beta chains were all obtained from the same sample, sequenced in a study of cytotoxic CD8 clonotypes in ibrutinib-treated CLL. Some clones are missing from TCRdb's copy, which holds only in-frame ones; the method was immunoSEQ multiplex PCR. This table holds some 200,000 clones, nearly 80% found once. The specimen comprised PBMCs, sampled after 12 months of ibrutinib treatment. These receptors all stem from a human donor with chronic lymphocytic leukemia.

J is TRBJ1-1 and V is TRBV28; the D gene is possibly TRBD1 (6 bases). Trimming took off 2 bases at V and 9 bases at J, with 7 bases between the two ends. Germline CDR1 reads MDHEN; CDR2 reads SYDVKM. The CDR3 is made up of 11 amino acids. Here the CDR3 DNA reads TGTGCCAGCAGTTTACAGGGGAAAGCTTTCTTT. It specifies CASSLQGKAFF. The whole variable domain, remainder taken from reference TRBV28 and TRBJ1-1, is DVKVTQSSRYLVKRTGEKVFLECVQDMDHENMFWYRQDPGLGLRLIYFSYDVKMKEKGDIPEGYSVSREKKERFSLILESASTNQTSMYLCASSLQGKAFFGQGTRLTVV.

V is TRBV27 and J is TRBJ2-2; TRBD1 might be the D (5 bases). Germline V gives CDR1 MNHEY, CDR2 SMNVEV (reference sequence). The CDR3 consists of 12 residues. Trimming pared 4 bases from V and 14 bases from J, leaving 14 bases between. The CDR3 DNA is TGTGCCAGCAGTTGGGGCAGTCCCCCTCTGTTTTTT. As protein: CASSWGSPPLFF.

V and J are TRBV18 and TRBJ2-7; D is undetermined. The CDR3 sequence is 14 residues long. CDR1 KGHSH and CDR2 LQKENI come from the germline V gene. Trimming stripped 2 bases from V and 7 bases from J, with 15 bases between. CDR3 sequence reads: CASSPTTSGWEQYF. In nucleotides, the CDR3 is TGTGCCAGCTCACCAACGACCTCTGGGTGGGAGCAGTACTTC.

The chain has TRBV10-3 and TRBJ2-6; D is unclear. CDR3 length: 18 residues. V lost 0 bases and J lost 3, with 15 bases in between. Germline loops: CDR1 ENHRY, CDR2 SYGVKD. Written as DNA, the CDR3 is TGTGCCATCAGTGAGTCAGGGCCAAGCTTGCTTGGGGCCAACGTCCTGACTTTC. It is translated as CAISESGPSLLGANVLTF.

The chain uses TRBV5-1 and TRBJ1-2; no clear D gene. The V gene's germline CDR1 is SGHRS and CDR2 YFSETQ. V was cut by 4 bases and J by 2 bases, with 15 bases left in between. The CDR3 contains 15 residues. The CDR3 sequence is CASSLVVGGNYGYTF. CDR3 coding DNA: TGCGCCAGCAGCCTGGTGGTTGGCGGGAACTATGGCTACACCTTC.

The chain uses TRBV7-3 and TRBJ2-3; D remains ambiguous. CDR1 and CDR2 (germline): SGHTA, FQGTGA. This CDR3 contains 14 residues. Deletions cut 5 bases from V and 2 bases from J, with 11 bases between. CDR3 sequence reads: CASSPGAFTDTQYF. CDR3 bases: TGTGCCAGCAGCCCCGGTGCCTTCACAGATACGCAGTATTTT.

V usage is TRBV7-6 and J usage is TRBJ2-2; no clear D. The CDR3 consists of 13 residues. Germline V CDR1 and CDR2: SGHVS, FNYEAQ. The ends were cut back, 5 bases at V and 8 bases at J, with 12 bases in the middle. CDR3 DNA sequence: TGTGCCAGCAGCCGTAGTACCGGGGGGGAGCTGTTTTTT. Its translation is CASSRSTGGELFF.

This chain uses TRBV6-6 with TRBJ1-2; D unclear. Germline V gene lookup returns CDR1 MNHNY and CDR2 SVGAGI (reference sequence). This CDR3 has 10 residues. The V end lost 7 bases, the J end lost 8 bases, and 8 bases lay between the germline ends. CDR3 in amino acids: CASTVGGYTF. DNA of the CDR3: TGTGCCAGCACCGTGGGAGGCTACACCTTC.

The DNA of the CDR3 is TGTGCCAGCAGTTACTCACAGGGTTACTCCTACGAGCAGTACTTC. Amino acid sequence: CASSYSQGYSYEQYF. The gene calls are TRBV6-5 and TRBJ2-7; TRBD1 is a possible D gene (6 bases). CDR3 length equals 15 residues. The germline V and J ends were trimmed by 0 bases and 0 bases, with 9 bases remaining between them. CDR1 is MNHEY, CDR2 SVGAGI, per germline.

This clone has just a few counts. The DNA for the CDR3 is TGTGCCAGCAGTTTCCTACCCGACACTGAAGCTTTCTTT. Residues: CASSFLPDTEAFF. The chain carries TRBV27 and TRBJ1-1; D not resolved. Trimming stripped 3 bases from V and 3 bases from J, with 8 bases between. Germline V lookup: CDR1 MNHEY, CDR2 SMNVEV (reference sequence). The CDR3 consists of 13 residues.

The chain employs TRBV5-1 and TRBJ2-7; TRBD1 might be the D (6 bases). Germline CDR1 is SGHRS and CDR2 is YFSETQ. V lost 0 bases, J lost 3 bases, and 13 bases lay in between. The CDR3 is 15 amino acids. The CDR3 protein is CASSLARDIRYEQYF. The CDR3 bases are TGCGCCAGCAGCTTGGCACGGGACATACGCTACGAGCAGTACTTC. Drawing the rest from reference TRBV5-1 and TRBJ2-7, the complete variable domain is KAGVTQTPRYLIKTRGQQVTLSCSPISGHRSVSWYQQTPGQGLQFLFEYFSETQRNKGNFPGRFSGRQFSNSRSEMNVSTLELGDSALYLCASSLARDIRYEQYFGPGTRLTVT.

The chain couples TRBV4-1 to TRBJ2-5, with 7 bases identical to TRBD2. The germline CDR1 and CDR2 sequences are MGHRA and YSYEKL. The CDR3 is made up of 15 amino acids. The V segment lost 1 base and the J segment 3 bases; nucleotides outside the gene matches: 5. The CDR3 DNA reads as TGCGCCAGCAGCCAAGGGCGGGGGTTGGAAGAGACCCAGTACTTC. Translated, it gives CASSQGRGLEETQYF.

The V and J genes are TRBV19 and TRBJ1-2; a weak D match, TRBD1 (6 bases). This CDR3 is 16 amino acids long. Looked up from germline, CDR1 is LNHDA and CDR2 is SQIVND (reference sequence). V gave up 2 bases and J gave up 0 bases, with 13 bases separating them. The CDR3: CASSIPVGGTNYGYTF. The CDR3 DNA reads TGTGCCAGTAGTATACCTGTAGGGGGTACTAACTATGGCTACACCTTC.